This TCR beta chain was recorded in a study of T cell responses to AZD1222 COVID-19 vaccine (dated by TCRdb to the early 2020s). Study-wide context: A total of over 230 trial participants underwent TCR sequencing, of whom under 220 had received two doses of AZD1222 and around 26 had received two doses of the MenACWY control vaccine. Trial participants were enrolled by age into subgroups of 18-55, 56-69 and 70-plus years, and about 150, 27 and 61 TCR-sequenced participants, respectively, were included in these subgroups. The investigation overall reported the following: The vaccine-associated CD4 TCRs covered the entire spike protein, and the dominant responses fell in regions 160-218 and 743-854. Participants were mostly white British, with more females than males. The authors suggested clonal diversity may have been underestimated. Epitopes outside the regions mutated in the B.1.351 and B.1.1.7 variants were reportedly recognized by nearly half of the unique spike-specific TCRs. Because no day 14 peak-response samples were available, the repertoires could be characterized only after the peak T cell response. In the small 56-69-year group, the increase in depth fell short of significance, most likely because of low power. Spike-specific TCR breadth and depth rose significantly after two AZD1222 doses compared with day 0 and with MenACWY recipients. Conclusions about previously exposed vaccinees are limited because only a handful of AZD1222 recipients were SARS-CoV-2 seropositive at baseline.

The CDR3 regions of human TCRbeta chains were analyzed by immunosequencing. Processing in the source paper ran as follows. TCRs in the repertoires were compared against a reference library of SARS-CoV-2-specific TCRs that had been generated with the MIRA antigen-specificity platform. Breadth was defined as the fraction of unique TCRs that were SARS-CoV-2-associated, and depth was defined as the fraction of total T cells that were SARS-CoV-2-associated. Using the MIRA data, every spike-specific TCR was mapped to the spike region that the TCR reacted to and assigned to either a CD4 or a CD8 class. Log10-transformed breadth and depth values were compared by one-way ANOVA with Sidak's multiple comparisons tests. Held by TCRdb, this immuneACCESS table contains in-frame sequences only and omits some clones. Under half of the omission traces to an unresolved V gene where checked; the cause of the rest is unknown. Clone size and V and J calls were adopted from that table, with D and trimming inferred from the DNA. The sample profile shows about 200,000 clones; 90% to 95% of them were found once. The ten largest clones capture 3% to 4% of the sample.

V and J lose 0 bases and 9 bases, and a span of 6 bases separates them. Via the germline V gene (reference sequence), CDR1 is LGHDT and CDR2 YNNKEL. There are 12 amino acids in the CDR3, from cysteine to phenylalanine inclusive. Of the read, only the CDR3 DNA is kept; its 36 bases are in frame from base 1. Concerning this clone itself: Its recognized antigen is unknown. No much larger clone is present one base from it, and per-base qualities are unavailable.

The meaning of the sample's time point label: about 28 days (+/-7) after the second vaccine dose. AZD1222 recipients given second doses at about 4 weeks or at about 12 weeks were pooled, since spike-specific TCR depth and breadth were not found to differ between the two schedules. Vaccinee samples were obtained from the UK trials COV001 and COV002, which included a single-blind randomized controlled phase 2/3 trial of AZD1222 (ChAdOx1 nCoV-19) in healthy adults. For TCRbeta chain sequencing, PBMC samples were collected from trial participants at day 0 and at day 28 after the second dose. This chain joins TRBV3-1 (or the pseudogene TRBV3-2) to TRBJ2-4; no D gene call is confident. The sequencing used peripheral blood, collected 28 days after the second AZD1222 dose. This sequence was found in an adult who received the AZD1222 COVID-19 vaccine. The nucleotide sequence reads TGTGCCAGCAGCCAAGACATGACCATTCAGTACTTC. Protein translation: CASSQDMTIQYF.